This record looks at one TCR beta chain sequence and its context. This specimen comes from a study of blood T cell repertoires in COVID-19. The CDR3 is 12 residues long. Trimming at V came to 10 bases and at J to 7 bases, leaving 6 bases not matched to a gene. CDR1 is LNHDA, CDR2 SQIVND, per germline (reference sequence). Generated by immunoSEQ multiplex PCR, the TCRdb table keeps only in-frame clones and is missing some. The sample carries fewer than 300,000 clones, nearly 90% recorded once. The origin of this receptor is a woman aged 30 to 39 with acute or convalescent COVID-19. Sequencing was carried out using peripheral blood. The genes are TRBV19 and TRBJ2-1; 8 positions match TRBD1. The DNA for the CDR3 is TGTGCCACCCGCCGGACAGGGAATGAGCAGTTCTTC. Translated, it gives CATRRTGNEQFF.